Listed below are T cell receptor beta chains from one sample, sequenced in a study of blood T cell repertoires in COVID-19. The protocol was immunoSEQ multiplex PCR, while the TCRdb copy is restricted to in-frame clones and leaves out a portion. The sample shows about 180,000 clones, more than 85% of them seen only once. The sequenced sample consisted of PBMCs or T cells enriched from blood (not recorded which). These receptors originate from a human donor with acute COVID-19. The donor label of this sample is uncertain. CDR3s include the opening cysteine and the closing phenylalanine or tryptophan. The D gene is left open where the match is weak. Only part of the rows carry a size: once, few, many, or a class if the clone is expanded.

>.|few|17|TRBJ1-3|TRBV4-2
CASSQDLGARSGNTIYF
TGTGCCAGCAGCCAAGATCTTGGGGCCCGCTCTGGAAACACCATATATTTT
>.|.|15|TRBJ2-3|TRBV5-4
CASSLGQGRADTQYF
TGTGCCAGCAGCTTGGGGCAGGGAAGGGCGGATACGCAGTATTTT
>TRBD1|.|14|TRBJ1-5|TRBV13
CASSIRQGYQPQHF
TGTGCCAGCAGCATACGACAGGGATACCAGCCCCAGCATTTT
>.|once|16|TRBJ2-5|TRBV4-2
CASSQGRGLDQETQYF
TGTGCCAGCAGCCAAGGGAGGGGACTGGACCAAGAGACCCAGTACTTC
>TRBD1|.|13|TRBJ1-2|TRBV5-6
CASSPGTGGGYTF
TGTGCCAGCAGCCCCGGGACAGGGGGAGGCTACACCTTC
>TRBD1|.|14|TRBJ1-1|TRBV7-2
CASSLVTGDTEAFF
TGTGCCAGCAGCTTGGTTACAGGGGACACTGAAGCTTTCTTT
>.|few|14|TRBJ2-7|TRBV19
CASGPQGLLYEQYF
TGTGCCAGTGGGCCACAGGGTTTGCTATACGAGCAGTACTTC
>TRBD1|.|19|TRBJ1-5|TRBV18
CASSPLRTGGPASNQPQHF
TGTGCCAGCTCACCACTAAGGACAGGGGGCCCGGCGAGCAATCAGCCCCAGCATTTT
>TRBD2|.|15|TRBJ2-3|TRBV20-1
CSASSLAGEPDTQYF
TGCAGTGCTAGTAGTCTAGCGGGGGAACCAGATACGCAGTATTTT
>.|.|13|TRBJ1-2|TRBV12-3/TRBV12-4
CASSSDLKRGYTF
TGTGCCAGCAGTTCGGACCTGAAGCGGGGCTACACCTTC
>TRBD1|.|15|TRBJ1-2|TRBV5-6
CASSLVSGGGYGYTF
TGTGCCAGCAGCTTGGTTTCAGGGGGAGGCTATGGCTACACCTTC
>TRBD1|.|15|TRBJ1-4|TRBV27
CASSFSGTGGEKLFF
TGTGCCAGCAGTTTTTCCGGGACAGGGGGTGAAAAACTGTTTTTT
>TRBD2|.|14|TRBJ2-3|TRBV19
CASRTGGPSDTQYF
TGTGCCAGTAGGACGGGGGGGCCTTCGGATACGCAGTATTTT
>.|few|15|TRBJ1-4|TRBV10-3
CAISEPGTPHEKLFF
TGTGCCATCAGTGAGCCCGGGACTCCCCATGAAAAACTGTTTTTT
>TRBD1|.|15|TRBJ1-2|TRBV7-9
CASSPILGTGLNYTF
TGTGCCAGCAGCCCAATATTAGGGACAGGGTTGAACTACACCTTC
>TRBD2|.|16|TRBJ2-1|TRBV12-5
CASVTRGQRGYNEQFF
TGTGCTAGTGTCACGAGGGGCCAGCGGGGTTACAATGAGCAGTTCTTC
>.|.|16|TRBJ2-3|TRBV27
CASSFVSFGAGDTQYF
TGTGCCAGCAGTTTCGTCAGCTTTGGGGCCGGAGATACGCAGTATTTT
>TRBD1|.|15|TRBJ2-7|TRBV7-6
CASSPGTGAYYEQYF
TGTGCCAGCAGCCCCGGGACAGGGGCCTATTACGAGCAGTACTTC
>.|.|15|TRBJ1-2|TRBV7-3
CASSLQSGDHYGYTF
TGTGCCAGCAGTCTTCAGTCAGGGGACCATTATGGCTACACCTTC
>TRBD2|.|16|TRBJ2-3|TRBV9
CASSSGGAPSTDTQYF
TGTGCCAGCAGTAGCGGGGGTGCGCCTAGCACAGATACGCAGTATTTT
>TRBD1|.|15|TRBJ1-1|TRBV3-1/TRBV3-2
CASSQVGQGETEAFF
TGTGCCAGCAGCCAAGTGGGACAGGGGGAGACTGAAGCTTTCTTT
>.|.|14|TRBJ2-1|TRBV5-1
CASSLVGASDEQFF
TGCGCCAGCAGCTTGGTTGGGGCCTCGGATGAGCAGTTCTTC
>TRBD2|.|16|TRBJ2-5|TRBV5-8
CASSLGLAGGSETQYF
TGTGCCAGCAGCTTGGGACTAGCGGGGGGCTCGGAGACCCAGTACTTC